The clone carrying this T cell receptor (beta chain) was recorded at least ten times. Its target is not known. The data were obtained in a study of T-cell reconstitution after alpha-beta-depleted transplantation in children. For TCRbeta, the library was prepared with unique molecular identifiers. TCRdb re-analysed the PCR reads in MiXCR, keeping a single row per CDR3 protein. This sample carries about 260,000 distinct CDR3 sequences, approximately 8.9% of them seen once, and the ten largest clones take almost 6.5%. Study conclusions and caveats: Several hundred graft clones that had expanded were reportedly the source of alpha-beta T cells about two months after transplant. Surviving recipient T cells and intrathymic progenitors accounted for some patients' high TCRbeta diversity at day 60. T-cell counts and diversity at one year post-transplant came mainly from newly produced T cells.

The CDR3 totals 13 residues. Between the trimmed V and J ends, which lost 6 bases and 2 bases, there was a span of 8 bases. The rearrangement links TRBV12-3 or TRBV12-4 to TRBJ1-5; D is unresolved. The sequence came from a male patient younger than 18 who had a stem cell transplant for acute lymphoblastic leukemia, so the T cells may come from the graft donor. The sample here was PBMCs, mostly from graft donor cells, taken 180 days after TCRalphabeta/CD19-depleted stem cell transplant. CDR3 coding DNA: TGTGCCAGCAGCCCCATGGGCAATCAGCCCCAGCATTTT. It encodes CASSPMGNQPQHF.